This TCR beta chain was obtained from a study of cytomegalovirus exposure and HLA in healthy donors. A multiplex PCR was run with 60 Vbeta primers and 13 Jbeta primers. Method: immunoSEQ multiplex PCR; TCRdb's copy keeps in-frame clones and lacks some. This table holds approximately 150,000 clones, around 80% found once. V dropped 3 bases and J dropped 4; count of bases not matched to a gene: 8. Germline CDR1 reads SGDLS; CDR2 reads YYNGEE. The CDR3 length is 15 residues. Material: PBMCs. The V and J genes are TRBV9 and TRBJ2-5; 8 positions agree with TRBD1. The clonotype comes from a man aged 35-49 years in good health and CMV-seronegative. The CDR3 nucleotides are TGTGCCAGCAGCGCTTCGACAGGGGCGGGAGAGACCCAGTACTTC. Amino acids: CASSASTGAGETQYF.